This entry is about one T cell receptor beta chain. This entry comes from a study of T cells after yellow fever vaccination. TCRdb independently ran MiXCR on the 5' RACE reads; one entry per CDR3 protein. The sample includes about 580,000 distinct CDR3 sequences, around 16% of them seen just once. CDR3 size: 14 residues. Germline V gene lookup returns CDR1 SGHKS and CDR2 YYEKEE (reference sequence). Trimming removed 5 bases at V and 4 bases at J, with 15 bases between. The TCR was taken from a man younger than 35 who received the YFV17D yellow fever vaccine. The chain couples TRBV5-5 to TRBJ1-1, with D tentatively TRBD1 (5 bases). Here the sequenced sample was PBMCs, taken more than 4 days after the first yellow fever vaccination. CDR3 bases: TGTGCCAGCAGATCCTGGGGCGGGGGCACTGAAGCTTTCTTT. This translates into CASRSWGGGTEAFF.